This TCR beta chain was identified during a study of type 1 and type 2 diabetes patients. General study points: In CD4+ and CD8+ T cells, type 2 diabetes diversity exceeded type 1.

For this clonotype: Antigen specificity is unknown.

Genomic DNA was the PCR template. Multiplex PCR with 30 forward and 13 reverse primers amplified the TCR beta CDR3. TCRdb redid the calling of the multiplex PCR reads with MiXCR, one entry per CDR3 protein. The sample gives 250,000 or so distinct CDR3 sequences, approximately 45% of which show up once; roughly 13% is in the top ten. Other autoimmune diseases and infections within the past four weeks excluded donors. Around 10 milliliters of peripheral blood were drawn from each donor. Trimming took 5 bases from V and 4 from J, leaving 23 bases between them. The CDR3 is made up of 16 amino acids. CDR1 DFQATT and CDR2 SNEGSKA come from the germline V gene (reference sequence).

The sequencing sample was made of peripheral blood mononuclear cells (PBMCs). The gene calls are TRBV20-1 and TRBJ2-5; the D gene could be TRBD1 or TRBD2 (6 bases each). The origin of this receptor is a young man with type 2 diabetes. The chain's CDR3 is CSAPTRDTRGLETQYF. The DNA of the CDR3 is TGCAGTGCTCCCACGCGGGACACCCGGGGGTTAGAGACCCAGTACTTC.